These T cell receptor beta chains were read from a single sample in a study of T-cell reconstitution after alpha-beta-depleted transplantation in children. One entry per CDR3 protein, called by TCRdb with MiXCR from the PCR reads. The sample contains around 130,000 distinct CDR3 sequences, about 9.9% of which appear only once. Source: PBMCs, mostly from graft donor cells, taken 180 days after TCRalphabeta/CD19-depleted stem cell transplant. The receptors were sampled from a girl in the first two years of life who had a stem cell transplant for combined immunodeficiency, so the T cells may come from the graft donor. CDR3s include the opening cysteine and the closing phenylalanine or tryptophan. A D gene is named only where the DNA matches it firmly. Not all rows give a size; the values are once, few, many and, for expanded clones, a class.

many,TRBJ2-7,TRBV20-1,TRBD2,CSAIAGEHSSYEQYF,TGCAGTGCTATAGCGGGAGAGCACAGCTCCTACGAGCAGTACTTC
.,TRBJ2-1,TRBV3-1,.,CASIQVGYGSYNEQFF,TGTGCCAGCATCCAAGTTGGGTACGGGAGCTACAATGAGCAGTTCTTC
.,TRBJ2-5,TRBV6-2/TRBV6-3,.,CASSYIFQETQYF,TGTGCCAGCAGTTACATCTTTCAAGAGACCCAGTACTTC
many,TRBJ1-6,TRBV20-1,.,CSARTDHNSPLHF,TGCAGTGCTAGGACGGACCATAATTCACCCCTCCACTTT
few,TRBJ2-1,TRBV19,TRBD1,CASSARTGGANEQFF,TGTGCCAGTAGTGCCCGGACAGGCGGTGCGAATGAGCAGTTCTTC
few,TRBJ1-6,TRBV18,.,CASSPRSGARSSYNSPLHF,TGTGCCAGCTCACCGCGTTCAGGGGCGAGGAGCTCCTATAATTCACCCCTCCACTTT
many,TRBJ2-7,TRBV20-1,.,CSVPAPRGYYEQYF,TGCAGTGTTCCTGCACCCAGGGGTTACTACGAGCAGTACTTC
few,TRBJ2-3,TRBV25-1,.,CASSELNSISTDTQYF,TGTGCCAGCAGTGAATTGAATAGCATTAGCACAGATACGCAGTATTTT
few,TRBJ2-5,TRBV7-2,TRBD1,CAAGGAGETQYF,TGTGCCGCAGGGGGCGCAGGAGAGACCCAGTACTTC
.,TRBJ1-2,TRBV7-2,.,CASSLKATNYGYTF,TGTGCCAGCAGCTTAAAGGCGACAAACTATGGCTACACCTTC
many,TRBJ2-5,TRBV29-1,TRBD1,CSAGTEETQYF,TGCAGCGCCGGGACAGAAGAGACCCAGTACTTC
few,TRBJ2-2,TRBV20-1,.,CSAREGELFF,TGCAGTGCTAGAGAGGGGGAGCTGTTTTTT
.,TRBJ2-3,TRBV29-1,.,CSVEGGARTDTQYF,TGCAGCGTTGAAGGAGGGGCCCGCACAGATACGCAGTATTTT
.,TRBJ1-5,TRBV20-1,.,CSASPGGGNQPQHF,TGCAGTGCTAGCCCGGGGGGCGGCAATCAGCCCCAGCATTTT
few,TRBJ2-7,TRBV20-1,TRBD1,CSARAPGQGVLYEQYF,TGCAGTGCTAGGGCTCCGGGACAGGGGGTTCTCTACGAGCAGTACTTC